The clone carrying this TCR beta chain has ten or more counts. The data are from a study of T cells in Graves' hyperthyroidism and ophthalmopathy. Germline V gives CDR1 LGHDT, CDR2 YNNKEL (reference sequence). V shed 4 bases and J shed 4 bases, with 17 bases lying between them. The CDR3 runs 15 residues. Researchers amplified the TCR beta CDR3 regions from RNA transcripts. TCR CDR3 regions were first amplified by RT-PCR with HTBI primers. One entry per CDR3 protein results from TCRdb running MiXCR on the multiplex PCR reads. There are 300,000 to 500,000 distinct CDR3 sequences in the sample; around 15% occur only once, and 25% to 30% lies in the top ten. PBMCs were sourced from more than 7.5 ml fresh peripheral blood.

The chain uses TRBV3-1 and TRBJ2-7; tentatively, D is TRBD1 (6 bases). The TCR originated in a man between 50 and 59 years old with Graves' ophthalmopathy. Sequencing was done on a sample of blood. The CDR3 coding sequence is TGTGCCAGCAGCCCAAGGGGGTTTGGAAGGTACGAGCAGTACTTC. It encodes CASSPRGFGRYEQYF.